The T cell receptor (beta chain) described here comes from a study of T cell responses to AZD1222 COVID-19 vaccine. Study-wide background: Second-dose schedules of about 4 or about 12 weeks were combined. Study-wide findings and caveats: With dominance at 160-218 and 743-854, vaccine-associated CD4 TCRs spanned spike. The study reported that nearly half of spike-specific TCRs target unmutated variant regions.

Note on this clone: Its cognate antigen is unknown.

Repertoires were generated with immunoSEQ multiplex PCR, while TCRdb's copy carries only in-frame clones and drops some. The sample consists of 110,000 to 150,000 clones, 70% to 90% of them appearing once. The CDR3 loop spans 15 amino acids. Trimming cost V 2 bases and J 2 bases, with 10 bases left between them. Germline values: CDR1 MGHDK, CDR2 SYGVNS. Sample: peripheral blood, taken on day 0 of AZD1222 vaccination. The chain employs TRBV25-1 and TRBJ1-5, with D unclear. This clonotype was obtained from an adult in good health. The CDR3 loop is CASSEQARGNQPQHF. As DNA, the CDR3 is TGTGCCAGCAGTGAACAGGCTAGGGGCAATCAGCCCCAGCATTTT.